This T cell receptor beta chain was identified in a study of cytomegalovirus exposure and HLA in healthy donors. General observations from the study: Presence/absence analyses assumed roughly uniform sequencing depth across donors. TCR beta chain V- and J-gene trimming was linked, in a later analysis, to a missense variant in DCLRE1C.

Comment on this clone: The antigen remains undetermined.

PCR amplification relied on 60 Vbeta primers (plus 13 Jbeta primers). Produced via immunoSEQ multiplex PCR; TCRdb's table is partial and in-frame only. The repertoire includes over 85,000 clones, over 60% of them detected once, and around 1.3% sits in the top ten. V lost 5 bases, J lost 2 bases, and 6 bases lay in between. There are 11 residues in the CDR3. Germline V gene sequence: CDR1 GTSNPN, CDR2 SVGIG (reference sequence). The TCR originated in a woman in her thirties in good health and CMV-seronegative. Sequencing used PBMCs. The rearrangement links TRBV30 to TRBJ1-1; the D is unclear. The CDR3 here is CAWGQNTEAFF. Written as DNA, the CDR3 is TGTGCCTGGGGGCAAAACACTGAAGCTTTCTTT. Using reference TRBV30 and TRBJ1-1 for the parts outside the CDR3, the full variable domain is SQTIHQWPATLVQPVGSPLSLECTVEGTSNPNLYWYRQAAGRGLQLLFYSVGIGQISSEVPQNLSASRPQDRQFILSSKKLLLSDSGFYLCAWGQNTEAFFGQGTRLTVV.